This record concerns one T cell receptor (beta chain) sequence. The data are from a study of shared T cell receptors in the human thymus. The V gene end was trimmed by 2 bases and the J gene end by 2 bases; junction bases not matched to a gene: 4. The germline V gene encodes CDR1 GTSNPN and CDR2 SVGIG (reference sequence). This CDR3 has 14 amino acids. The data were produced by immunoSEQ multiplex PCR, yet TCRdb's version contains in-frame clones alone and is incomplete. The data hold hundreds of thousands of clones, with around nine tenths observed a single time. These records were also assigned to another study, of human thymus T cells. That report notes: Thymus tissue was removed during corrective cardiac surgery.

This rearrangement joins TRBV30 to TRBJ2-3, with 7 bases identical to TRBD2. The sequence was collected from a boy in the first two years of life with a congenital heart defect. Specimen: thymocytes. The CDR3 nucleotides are TGTGCCTGGAGTCAGGGACTACACACAGATACGCAGTATTTT. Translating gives CAWSQGLHTDTQYF.